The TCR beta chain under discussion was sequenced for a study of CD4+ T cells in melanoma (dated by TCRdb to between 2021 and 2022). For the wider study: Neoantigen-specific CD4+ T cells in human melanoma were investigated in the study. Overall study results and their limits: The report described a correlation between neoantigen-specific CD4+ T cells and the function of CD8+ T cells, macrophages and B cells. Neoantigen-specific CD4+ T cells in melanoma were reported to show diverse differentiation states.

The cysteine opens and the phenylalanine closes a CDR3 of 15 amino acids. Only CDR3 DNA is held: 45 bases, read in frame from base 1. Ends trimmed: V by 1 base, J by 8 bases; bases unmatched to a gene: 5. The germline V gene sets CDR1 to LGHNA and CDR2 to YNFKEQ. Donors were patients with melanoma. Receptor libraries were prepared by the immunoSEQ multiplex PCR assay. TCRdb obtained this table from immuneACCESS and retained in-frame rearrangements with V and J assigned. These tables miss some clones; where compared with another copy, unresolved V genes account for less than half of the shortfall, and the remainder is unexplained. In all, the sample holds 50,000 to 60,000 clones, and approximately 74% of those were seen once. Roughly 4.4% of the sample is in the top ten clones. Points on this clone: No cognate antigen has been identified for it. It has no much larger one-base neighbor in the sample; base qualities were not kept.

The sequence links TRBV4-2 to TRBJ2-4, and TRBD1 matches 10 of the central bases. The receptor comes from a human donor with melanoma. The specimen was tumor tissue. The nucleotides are TGTGCCAGCAGCCAAGCCGGGACAGGGGTGGACATTCAGTACTTC. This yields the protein CASSQAGTGVDIQYF.